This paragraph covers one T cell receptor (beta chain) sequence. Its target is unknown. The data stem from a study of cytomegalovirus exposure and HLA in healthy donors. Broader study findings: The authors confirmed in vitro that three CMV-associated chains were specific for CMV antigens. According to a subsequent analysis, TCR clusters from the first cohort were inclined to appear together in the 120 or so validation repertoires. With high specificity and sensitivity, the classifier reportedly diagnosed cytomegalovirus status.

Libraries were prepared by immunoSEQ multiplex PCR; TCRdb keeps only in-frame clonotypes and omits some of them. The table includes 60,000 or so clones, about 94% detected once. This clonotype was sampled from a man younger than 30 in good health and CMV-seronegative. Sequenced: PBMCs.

The CDR3 DNA is TGTGCCAGCAGCGTAGACATGGGAGGCGGGGAGCTGTTTTTT. Translated, it gives CASSVDMGGGELFF. The chain has TRBV9 and TRBJ2-2; weak D call: TRBD2 (6 bases). Trimming removed 0 bases at V and 7 bases at J, with 10 bases between. This CDR3 is built from 14 residues. CDR1 and CDR2 from the germline V gene are SGDLS and YYNGEE.